This T cell receptor (beta chain) originates from a study of Graves' ophthalmopathy and Graves' hyperthyroidism. About the research overall: Ahead of any treatment, peripheral blood was obtained at the initial diagnosis. Study outcomes and limitations: As the model predicted ophthalmopathy progression, it achieved a sensitivity of nearly 71% and a specificity of 72.22%.

The CDR3 has 11 residues. Germline lookup yields CDR1 SGHRS and CDR2 YFSETQ. Uncontrolled infections, other autoimmune diseases, pregnancy or lactation barred patients from enrollment. Scientists amplified the TCR beta CDR3 regions from RNA transcripts. RT-PCR with HTBI primers came first, then second-round multiplex PCR. TCRdb reanalysed the multiplex PCR reads using MiXCR and keeps one entry per CDR3 protein. The sample shows around 660,000 distinct CDR3 sequences, roughly 39% of them seen only once. Remarks on this clonotype: Its antigen is unidentified. An end of the junction does not agree with germline; a read error may underlie this.

This sequence originates from an adult man with Graves' ophthalmopathy. This chain connects TRBV5-1 to TRBJ2-2; D may be TRBD1 (5 bases). Sequences were obtained from peripheral blood. CDR3 region: CASSHSQGLFF. The CDR3 DNA is TGTGCCAGCAGCCACTCCCAGGGGCTGTTTTTT.